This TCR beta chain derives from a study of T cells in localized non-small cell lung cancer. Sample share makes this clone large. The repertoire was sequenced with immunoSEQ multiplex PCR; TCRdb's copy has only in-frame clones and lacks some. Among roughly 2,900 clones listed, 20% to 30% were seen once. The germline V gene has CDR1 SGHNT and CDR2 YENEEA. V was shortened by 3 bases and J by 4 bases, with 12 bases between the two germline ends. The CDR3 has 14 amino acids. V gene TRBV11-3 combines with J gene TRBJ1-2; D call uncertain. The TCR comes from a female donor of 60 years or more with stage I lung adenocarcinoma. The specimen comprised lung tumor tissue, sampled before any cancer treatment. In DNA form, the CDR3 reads TGTGCCAGCAGCTTTAGAGGGCTTGGCTATGGCTACACCTTC. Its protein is CASSFRGLGYGYTF.